These 26 T cell receptor beta chains were sequenced from one sample in a study of cytomegalovirus exposure and HLA in healthy donors. It was with 60 Vbeta and 13 Jbeta primers that the PCR ran. This table comes from immunoSEQ multiplex PCR, and its TCRdb copy is limited to in-frame clones, with some not included. The top ten clones hold over 2.5% of a sample with 150,000 to 200,000 clones, 77% of them seen once. The sequenced sample consisted of PBMCs. These receptors were collected from a female donor in good health and CMV-seronegative.

The rearrangement uses TRBV25-1 and TRBJ2-5; possible D gene TRBD1, 5 bases. Germline assignment: CDR1 MGHDK and CDR2 SYGVNS. This CDR3 is 16 amino acids long. The ends were cut back, 5 bases at V and 1 base at J, with 17 bases in the middle. This CDR3 reads CASSFGQGLTQETQYF. DNA for the CDR3: TGTGCCAGCAGTTTCGGGCAGGGCCTCACCCAAGAGACCCAGTACTTC.

The CDR3 sequence is CASSFWGAANYGYTF. In DNA form, the CDR3 reads TGTGCCAGCAGTTTCTGGGGCGCGGCTAACTATGGCTACACCTTC. The chain couples TRBV28 to TRBJ1-2, with D possibly being TRBD1 (5 bases). The CDR3 has 15 residues. CDR1 and CDR2 from the germline V gene are MDHEN and SYDVKM. V was shortened by 3 bases and J by 0 bases, with 11 bases between the two germline ends.

The V gene is TRBV9, the J gene TRBJ2-7, with 10 bases fitting TRBD1. The junction had 5 bases not matched to a gene; V was cut back by 2 bases and J by 3 bases. CDR3 length equals 15 residues. Germline lookup yields CDR1 SGDLS and CDR2 YYNGEE. The CDR3 is CASSVRQGADYEQYF. Here the CDR3 DNA reads TGTGCCAGCAGCGTGAGACAGGGGGCTGACTACGAGCAGTACTTC.

V gene TRBV19 combines with J gene TRBJ2-3, with 10 nucleotides matching TRBD1. Germline V gene sequence: CDR1 LNHDA, CDR2 SQIVND (reference sequence). With V trimmed by 4 bases and J by 6 bases, 13 bases remained unmatched. CDR3 length equals 17 residues. DNA for the CDR3: TGTGCCAGTAGTAGATCTTATGGACAGGGGGGGGCGGATACGCAGTATTTT. It encodes CASSRSYGQGGADTQYF.

The chain couples TRBV10-3 to TRBJ1-5; TRBD1 might be the D (6 bases). The CDR3 covers 14 residues. V lost 4 bases to trimming and J lost 3 bases, with 10 bases between them. Germline assignment: CDR1 ENHRY and CDR2 SYGVKD. CDR3 in DNA: TGTGCCATCAGTGCTCAGGGGACCAATCAGCCCCAGCATTTT. Its protein product is CAISAQGTNQPQHF.

The chain has TRBV7-3 and TRBJ2-5, with TRBD2 matching 9 bases. Unmatched junction bases numbered 10, after V lost 6 bases and J lost 5 bases. The CDR3 spans 15 residues. Per the germline V gene, CDR1 is SGHTA and CDR2 is FQGTGA. The CDR3 loop is CASRHSGGNGETQYF. CDR3 DNA: TGTGCCAGCAGACATAGCGGGGGCAATGGGGAGACCCAGTACTTC.

The chain couples TRBV5-4 to TRBJ2-3; 9 nucleotides line up with TRBD2. The V gene end was trimmed by 2 bases and the J gene end by 4 bases; junction bases not matched to a gene: 5. The CDR3 consists of 15 residues. The germline gives CDR1 SGHNT, CDR2 YYREEE (reference sequence). The CDR3 loop reads CASSFRAGGPDTQYF. CDR3 nucleotides: TGTGCCAGCAGCTTTCGGGCGGGGGGGCCAGATACGCAGTATTTT.

The chain uses TRBV7-2 and TRBJ2-1, with 8 bases aligning to TRBD1. This CDR3 contains 19 residues. Germline V CDR1 and CDR2: SGHTA, FQGNSA. After removal of 2 bases from V and 0 bases from J, the junction contained 12 bases not matched to a gene. The CDR3 nucleotides are TGTGCCAGCAGCTTATCGTCAGGGGGCCCTCTTAGCTCCTACAATGAGCAGTTCTTC. Its protein is CASSLSSGGPLSSYNEQFF. The variable domain in full, with the rest retrieved from reference TRBV7-2 and TRBJ2-1, is GAGVSQSPSNKVTEKGKDVELRCDPISGHTALYWYRQSLGQGLEFLIYFQGNSAPDKSGLPSDRFSAERTGGSVSTLTIQRTQQEDSAVYLCASSLSSGGPLSSYNEQFFGPGTRLTVL.

This clone was counted once. J is TRBJ1-3 and V is TRBV6-1, with D uncertain. CDR1 is MNHNS and CDR2 is SASEGT in the germline V gene. The V end was cut by 6 bases, the J end by 0 bases, with 6 bases between. The CDR3 loop spans 13 amino acids. CDR3 amino acids: CASRARSGNTIYF. The DNA of the CDR3 is TGTGCCAGCAGGGCCCGCTCTGGAAACACCATATATTTT.

The J gene is TRBJ1-1, the V gene TRBV14; D unclear. Between the trimmed V and J ends, which lost 5 bases and 4 bases, there was a span of 14 bases. The length of the CDR3 is 14 residues. In germline, CDR1 is SGHDN, CDR2 FVKESK. CDR3 bases: TGTGCCAGCAGCTCCCAAGGAGGGAGCACTGAAGCTTTCTTT. It yields the protein CASSSQGGSTEAFF.

The rearrangement joins TRBV28 to TRBJ1-1, with 7 bases matching TRBD1. The CDR3 extends over 15 amino acids. Germline CDR1 is MDHEN and CDR2 is SYDVKM. V trimming: 2 bases; J trimming: 2 bases; junction bases outside the gene matches: 5. The CDR3 DNA sequence: TGTGCCAGCAGTTTAACGTTAGGGGGCAACACTGAAGCTTTCTTT. Protein: CASSLTLGGNTEAFF.

CDR3 amino acids: CAISSGALDYEQYF. DNA for the CDR3: TGTGCCATCAGCTCAGGGGCGCTAGATTACGAGCAGTACTTC. The chain has TRBV10-3 and TRBJ2-7; possible D gene TRBD1, 6 bases. Germline V gene data show CDR1 as ENHRY and CDR2 as SYGVKD. V dropped 6 bases and J dropped 4 bases, with 16 bases sitting between them. This CDR3 contains 14 residues.

This clone was found a few times. The CDR3 sequence is CASSILGQGFDEQYF. For the CDR3, the DNA is TGTGCCAGTAGTATTTTGGGACAGGGATTCGACGAGCAGTACTTC. This rearrangement joins TRBV19 to TRBJ2-7; 9 nucleotides line up with TRBD1. Germline assignment: CDR1 LNHDA and CDR2 SQIVND (reference sequence). The CDR3 totals 15 residues. V lost 3 bases and J lost 5; bases outside the gene matches: 8. Full variable domain (remainder filled in from reference TRBV19 and TRBJ2-7): DGGITQSPKYLFRKEGQNVTLSCEQNLNHDAMYWYRQDPGQGLRLIYYSQIVNDFQKGDIAEGYSVSREKKESFPLTVTSAQKNPTAFYLCASSILGQGFDEQYFGPGTRLTVT.

The V and J genes are TRBV9 and TRBJ1-1; 8 bases are a match to TRBD1. The CDR3 is 16 amino acids. Trimming cost V 0 bases and J 1 base; bases outside gene matches: 5. Germline V gene lookup returns CDR1 SGDLS and CDR2 YYNGEE. CDR3 coding DNA: TGTGCCAGCAGCGTAGGGACAGGGTTTTGGAACACTGAAGCTTTCTTT. As protein: CASSVGTGFWNTEAFF.

In DNA form, the CDR3 reads TGTGCCAGCAGCTTGGTGACAGGGATCTATGGCTACACCTTC. Encoded protein: CASSLVTGIYGYTF. The genes are TRBV5-4 and TRBJ1-2, with TRBD1 matching over 7 bases. Germline CDR1 is SGHNT and CDR2 is YYREEE (reference sequence). J was trimmed by 4 bases and V by 0 bases; bases with no gene match: 3. The CDR3 runs 14 residues.

The rearrangement links TRBV23-1 to TRBJ1-4; 7 bases fit TRBD1. TRBV23-1 is flagged as an ORF with uncertain function. V lost 2 bases and J lost 3; bases outside the gene matches: 18. The CDR3 contains 20 residues. The CDR3 coding sequence is TGCGCCAGCAGTCAACTCAGGGGGGTCGGGAGTGAGGGATCTAATGAAAAACTGTTTTTT. This encodes CASSQLRGVGSEGSNEKLFF.

This chain connects TRBV14 to TRBJ2-3; the D gene is possibly TRBD2 (6 bases). Germline CDR1 and CDR2: SGHDN and FVKESK. The V gene lost 3 bases and the J gene lost 8 bases, with 15 bases spanning the gap. The CDR3 runs 14 residues. DNA of the CDR3: TGTGCCAGCAGCCAGCGGGACGGCGGAGCTACGCAGTATTTT. Residues: CASSQRDGGATQYF. Full variable domain (outside the CDR3, taken from reference TRBV14 and TRBJ2-3): EAGVTQFPSHSVIEKGQTVTLRCDPISGHDNLYWYRRVMGKEIKFLLHFVKESKQDESGMPNNRFLAERTGGTYSTLKVQPAELEDSGVYFCASSQRDGGATQYFGPGTRLTVL.

This chain links TRBV19 with TRBJ1-2; TRBD1 matches at 7 bases. There are 14 residues in the CDR3. CDR1 is LNHDA and CDR2 is SQIVND in the germline V gene (reference sequence). Trimming at V came to 3 bases and at J to 6 bases, leaving 7 bases not matched to a gene. Written as DNA, the CDR3 is TGTGCCAGTAGTATGGGGCAGGGGGTGCATGGCTACACCTTC. It yields the protein CASSMGQGVHGYTF.

This sequence joins TRBV19 and TRBJ1-4, with 9 bases that match TRBD1. V gave up 4 bases and J gave up 6 bases; unmatched junction bases: 12. The CDR3 loop spans 17 amino acids. Per the germline V gene, CDR1 is LNHDA and CDR2 is SQIVND (reference sequence). CDR3 nucleotides: TGTGCCAGTAGTAAAGGGGGACCGGGACAGGGAGATGAAAAACTGTTTTTT. Encoded protein: CASSKGGPGQGDEKLFF.

The chain joins TRBV9 to TRBJ2-3; TRBD2 matches 7 bases. The trim removed 0 bases at V and 2 bases at J, leaving 6 bases unmatched. Germline V CDR1 and CDR2: SGDLS, YYNGEE. The CDR3 spans 16 residues. The CDR3 region is CASSVEASGNTDTQYF. The CDR3 DNA reads as TGTGCCAGCAGCGTAGAGGCTAGCGGTAACACAGATACGCAGTATTTT.

The V call is TRBV11-2, the J call TRBJ2-7, with 9 bases fitting TRBD1. V shed 5 bases and J 4 bases; nucleotides not matched to a gene: 9. This CDR3 region has 15 residues. Per germline, CDR1 SGHAT and CDR2 FQNNGV. The CDR3 sequence is CASSPGTGNTYEQYF. DNA of the CDR3: TGTGCCAGCAGCCCCGGGACAGGGAATACATACGAGCAGTACTTC.

CDR3 in DNA: TGTGCCAGCAGTGCGGGGACAGATTATGGCTACACCTTC. Translating it yields CASSAGTDYGYTF. This sequence joins TRBV2 and TRBJ1-2; TRBD1 agrees at 7 bases. The ends lost 4 bases at V and 5 bases at J; junction bases unmatched: 4. CDR3 length: 13 residues. Per the germline V gene, CDR1 is SNHLY and CDR2 is FYNNEI.

V usage is TRBV7-6 and J usage is TRBJ2-1; TRBD1 matches 7 bases. The CDR3 extends over 15 amino acids. Trimming at V came to 1 base and at J to 7 bases, leaving 7 bases not matched to a gene. Germline V gene sequence: CDR1 SGHVS, CDR2 FNYEAQ. The CDR3 DNA is TGTGCCAGCAGCTTAGGATCAGGGGGTTTGAATGAGCAGTTCTTC. This sequence encodes CASSLGSGGLNEQFF.

The gene calls are TRBV18 and TRBJ2-5, with D perhaps matching TRBD2 (5 bases). The CDR3 is made up of 14 amino acids. V gave up 1 base and J gave up 4 bases, with 10 bases separating them. Germline values: CDR1 KGHSH, CDR2 LQKENI. The CDR3 DNA is TGTGCCAGCTCACCACGGGAGCGGTTAGAGACCCAGTACTTC. Translating it yields CASSPRERLETQYF.

This chain uses TRBV28 with TRBJ2-7; D perhaps matches TRBD1 (5 bases). Germline loops: CDR1 MDHEN, CDR2 SYDVKM. There are 12 residues in the CDR3. The ends were cut back, 7 bases at V and 5 bases at J, with 12 bases in the middle. CDR3 DNA sequence: TGTGCCAGCACCTTAGGGGTGAACGAGCAGTACTTC. The encoded protein is CASTLGVNEQYF.

This clone appeared once. The V call is TRBV11-2, the J call TRBJ1-5; D not certain. Trimming removed 1 base from V and 4 bases from J, with 8 bases in between. This CDR3 region has 14 residues. Per germline, CDR1 SGHAT and CDR2 FQNNGV. The CDR3 bases are TGTGCCAGCAGCTTAGGATCGGGTAATCAGCCCCAGCATTTT. Its protein product is CASSLGSGNQPQHF. Full variable domain (rest looked up from reference TRBV11-2 and TRBJ1-5): EAGVAQSPRYKIIEKRQSVAFWCNPISGHATLYWYQQILGQGPKLLIQFQNNGVVDDSQLPKDRFSAERLKGVDSTLKIQPAKLEDSAVYLCASSLGSGNQPQHFGDGTRLSIL.